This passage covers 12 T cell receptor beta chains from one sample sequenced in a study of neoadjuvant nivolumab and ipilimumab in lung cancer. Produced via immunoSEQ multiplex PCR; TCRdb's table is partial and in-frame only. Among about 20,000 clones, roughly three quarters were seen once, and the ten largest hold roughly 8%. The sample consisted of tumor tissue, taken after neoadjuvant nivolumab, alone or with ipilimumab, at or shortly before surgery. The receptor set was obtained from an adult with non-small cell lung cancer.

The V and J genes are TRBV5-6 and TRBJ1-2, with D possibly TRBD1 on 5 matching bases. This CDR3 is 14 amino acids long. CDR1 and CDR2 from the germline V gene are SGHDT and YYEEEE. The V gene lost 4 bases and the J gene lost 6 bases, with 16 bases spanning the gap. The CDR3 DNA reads TGTGCCAGCAGCAGGGCCGGGAGGGGCCATGGCTACACCTTC. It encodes CASSRAGRGHGYTF.

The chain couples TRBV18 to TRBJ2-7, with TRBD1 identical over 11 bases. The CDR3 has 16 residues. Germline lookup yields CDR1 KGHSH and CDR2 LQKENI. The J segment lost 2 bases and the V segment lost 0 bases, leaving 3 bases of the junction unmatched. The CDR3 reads CASSPPRGQGAYEQYF. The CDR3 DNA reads TGTGCCAGCTCACCACCGAGGGGACAGGGGGCCTACGAGCAGTACTTC.

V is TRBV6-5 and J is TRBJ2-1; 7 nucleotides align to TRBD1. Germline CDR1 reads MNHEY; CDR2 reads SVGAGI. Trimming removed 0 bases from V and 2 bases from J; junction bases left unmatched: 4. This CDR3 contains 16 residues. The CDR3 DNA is TGTGCCAGCAGTTACTCAACAGGGGTTACCTACAATGAGCAGTTCTTC. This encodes CASSYSTGVTYNEQFF.

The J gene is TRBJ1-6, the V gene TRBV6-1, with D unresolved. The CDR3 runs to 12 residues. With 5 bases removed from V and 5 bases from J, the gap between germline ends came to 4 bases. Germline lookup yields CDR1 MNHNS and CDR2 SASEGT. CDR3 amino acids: CASSTDNSPLHF. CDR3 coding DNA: TGTGCCAGCAGTACAGATAATTCACCCCTCCACTTT.

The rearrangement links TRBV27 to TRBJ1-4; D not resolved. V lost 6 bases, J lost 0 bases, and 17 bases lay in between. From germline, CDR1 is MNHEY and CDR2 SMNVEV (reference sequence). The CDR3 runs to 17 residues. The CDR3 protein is CASSSDISGSTNEKLFF. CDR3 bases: TGTGCCAGCAGCTCCGACATTTCGGGATCAACTAATGAAAAACTGTTTTTT.

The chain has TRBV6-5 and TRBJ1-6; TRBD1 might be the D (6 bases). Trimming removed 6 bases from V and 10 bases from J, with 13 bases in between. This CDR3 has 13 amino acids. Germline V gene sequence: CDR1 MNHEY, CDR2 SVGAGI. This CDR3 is CASRPGAQSPLHF. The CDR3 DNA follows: TGTGCCAGCAGGCCGGGGGCACAATCACCCCTCCACTTT.

The CDR3 protein is CASSVDRGQANYGYTF. For the CDR3, the DNA is TGTGCCAGCAGCGTGGACAGGGGGCAAGCTAACTATGGCTACACCTTC. This chain joins TRBV7-2 and TRBJ1-2, with 11 nucleotides matching TRBD1. J gave up 0 bases and V 5 bases, and 5 bases lay outside the gene matches. The CDR3 runs to 16 residues. Germline V gene sequence: CDR1 SGHTA, CDR2 FQGNSA.

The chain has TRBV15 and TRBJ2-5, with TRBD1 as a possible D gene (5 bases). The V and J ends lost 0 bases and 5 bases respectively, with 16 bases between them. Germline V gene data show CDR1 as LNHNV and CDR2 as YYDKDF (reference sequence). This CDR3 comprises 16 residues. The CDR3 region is CATSRDLRGSLETQYF. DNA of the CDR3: TGTGCCACCAGCAGAGATTTAAGGGGATCCCTGGAGACCCAGTACTTC.

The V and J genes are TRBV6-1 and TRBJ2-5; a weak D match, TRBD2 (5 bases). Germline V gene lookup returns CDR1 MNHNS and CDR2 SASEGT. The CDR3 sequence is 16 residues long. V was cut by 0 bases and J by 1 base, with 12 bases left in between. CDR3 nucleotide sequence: TGTGCCAGCAGTGAAGCCCGACTAAGCATCCAAGAGACCCAGTACTTC. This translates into CASSEARLSIQETQYF.

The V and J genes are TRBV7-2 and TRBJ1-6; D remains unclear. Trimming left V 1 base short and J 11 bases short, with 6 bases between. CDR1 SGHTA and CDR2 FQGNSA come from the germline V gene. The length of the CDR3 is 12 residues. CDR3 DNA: TGTGCCAGCAGCTTAGGTGCGCCACCCCTCCACTTT. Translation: CASSLGAPPLHF.

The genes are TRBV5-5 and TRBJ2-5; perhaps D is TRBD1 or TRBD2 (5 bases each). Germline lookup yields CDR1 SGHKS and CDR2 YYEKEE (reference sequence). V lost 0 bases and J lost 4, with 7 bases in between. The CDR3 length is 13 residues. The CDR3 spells CASSLEGRETQYF. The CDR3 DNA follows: TGTGCCAGCAGCTTGGAGGGACGAGAGACCCAGTACTTC. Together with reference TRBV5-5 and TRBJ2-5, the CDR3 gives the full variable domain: DAGVTQSPTHLIKTRGQQVTLRCSPISGHKSVSWYQQVLGQGPQFIFQYYEKEERGRGNFPDRFSARQFPNYSSELNVNALLLGDSALYLCASSLEGRETQYFGPGTRLLVL.

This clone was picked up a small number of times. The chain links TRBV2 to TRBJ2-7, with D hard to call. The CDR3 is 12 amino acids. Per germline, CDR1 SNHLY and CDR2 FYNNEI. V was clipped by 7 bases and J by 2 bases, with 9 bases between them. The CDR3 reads CASKAETYEQYF. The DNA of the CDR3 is TGTGCCAGCAAGGCAGAAACCTACGAGCAGTACTTC.